This TCR beta chain appears in the sequencing data of a study of blood T cell repertoires in COVID-19. Study summary: There were acute and convalescent COVID-19 samples, and they came from the United States, Italy and Spain. From T cells, B-cell-depleted T cells, or PBMCs came the material, which was cDNA or gDNA.

The CDR3 is made up of 16 amino acids. The germline gives CDR1 LGHDT, CDR2 YNNKEL (reference sequence). V lost 7 bases, J lost 7 bases, and 22 bases lay in between. This clone came up once. Authors' methods: Amplification of reference gene primers provided the estimated nucleated cell counts. The protocol was immunoSEQ multiplex PCR, while the TCRdb copy is restricted to in-frame clones and leaves out a portion. V, J and clone size are taken as reported in that table, and D and trimming were inferred from the DNA itself. The sample records more than 80,000 clones, approximately 88% being singletons. This chain links TRBV3-1 (or the pseudogene TRBV3-2) with TRBJ2-2; possibly TRBD1 for D (6 bases). The sequence was obtained from a woman of 80 years or more with active or convalescent COVID-19. The sample taken for sequencing was peripheral blood. The CDR3 coding sequence is TGTGCCAGCACCAAAAGAATGACCAGGGGTAGCGGGGAGCTGTTTTTT. This encodes CASTKRMTRGSGELFF.